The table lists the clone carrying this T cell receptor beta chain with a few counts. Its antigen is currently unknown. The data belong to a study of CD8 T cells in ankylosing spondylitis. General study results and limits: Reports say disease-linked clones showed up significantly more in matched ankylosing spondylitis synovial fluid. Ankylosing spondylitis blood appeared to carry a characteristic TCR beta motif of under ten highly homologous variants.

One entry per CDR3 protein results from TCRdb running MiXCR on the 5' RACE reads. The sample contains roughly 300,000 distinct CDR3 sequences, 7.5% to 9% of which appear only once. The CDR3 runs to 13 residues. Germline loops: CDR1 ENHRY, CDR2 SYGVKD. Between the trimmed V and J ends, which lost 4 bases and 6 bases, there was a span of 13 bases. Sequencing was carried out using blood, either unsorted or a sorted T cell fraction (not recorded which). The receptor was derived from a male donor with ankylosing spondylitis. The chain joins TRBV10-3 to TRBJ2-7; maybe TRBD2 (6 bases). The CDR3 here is CAISGNRLVEQYF. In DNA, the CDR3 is TGTGCCATCAGTGGGAATCGACTAGTCGAGCAGTACTTC.